One and the same sample provided the 10 T cell receptor beta chains below, sequenced in a study of brain T cells in children with intractable seizures. Indicated time point: blood from clinic visit 5 months post-surgery; TSC patient then seizure free. Measured with immunoSEQ multiplex PCR; TCRdb has only the in-frame clones, and not every one. In the table there are 300,000 to 400,000 clones, 85% to 95% of which are singletons. Sequenced material: peripheral blood, taken 4 to 6 months after surgery. The source is a boy younger than two with tuberous sclerosis and intractable seizures.

This clone was detected a few times. This chain joins TRBV4-1 and TRBJ2-3; D gene ambiguous. Germline lookup yields CDR1 MGHRA and CDR2 YSYEKL. The V gene lost 4 bases and the J gene lost 4 bases, with 12 bases spanning the gap. The CDR3 length is 14 residues. Written as DNA, the CDR3 is TGCGCCAGCAGCCCTTCTGTACACGCAGATACGCAGTATTTT. Translating it yields CASSPSVHADTQYF.

This rearrangement joins TRBV11-2 to TRBJ1-1; TRBD1 agrees at 7 bases. V was clipped by 5 bases and J by 3 bases; unmatched bases: 6. CDR1 and CDR2 (germline): SGHAT, FQNNGV. CDR3 size: 14 residues. The CDR3 coding sequence is TGTGCCAGCAGCACTCCGGGACAGTACACTGAAGCTTTCTTT. It is translated as CASSTPGQYTEAFF.

The J gene is TRBJ2-6, the V gene TRBV25-1; D is possibly TRBD2 (5 bases). This CDR3 is 15 amino acids long. Germline V gene sequence: CDR1 MGHDK, CDR2 SYGVNS. Between the trimmed V and J ends, which lost 6 bases and 4 bases, there was a span of 13 bases. The chain's CDR3 is CASRATAAGANVLTF. The CDR3 region has the DNA TGTGCCAGCAGGGCAACAGCGGCCGGGGCCAACGTCCTGACTTTC.

The rearrangement links TRBV6-2 or TRBV6-3 to TRBJ2-7; D perhaps matches TRBD2 (5 bases). Germline CDR1 MNHEY, CDR2 SVGEGT. Trimming pared 5 bases from V and 5 bases from J, leaving 16 bases between. The CDR3 contains 14 residues. CDR3 DNA sequence: TGTGCCAGCAGTCGCCAGCGGCTACTGGACGAGCAGTACTTC. Its translation is CASSRQRLLDEQYF.

This rearrangement joins TRBV28 to TRBJ1-1; the D is unclear. The CDR3 is 11 residues long. The V end lost 5 bases, the J end lost 6 bases, and 7 bases lay between the germline ends. The germline CDR1 and CDR2 sequences are MDHEN and SYDVKM. CDR3 sequence reads: CASSHLPEAFF. The DNA for the CDR3 is TGTGCCAGCAGTCACCTACCTGAAGCTTTCTTT. The full variable domain, its missing parts supplied by reference TRBV28 and TRBJ1-1, is DVKVTQSSRYLVKRTGEKVFLECVQDMDHENMFWYRQDPGLGLRLIYFSYDVKMKEKGDIPEGYSVSREKKERFSLILESASTNQTSMYLCASSHLPEAFFGQGTRLTVV.

This chain uses TRBV15 with TRBJ2-2; 9 bases fit TRBD1. Germline CDR1 reads LNHNV; CDR2 reads YYDKDF (reference sequence). CDR3 length: 15 amino acids. Trimming took 4 bases from V and 3 from J; bases not matched to a gene: 3. CDR3 sequence reads: CATSNGDRDTGELFF. The CDR3 DNA reads as TGTGCCACCAGCAATGGGGACAGGGACACCGGGGAGCTGTTTTTT.

CDR3 protein: CATSAGVELETQYF. Here the CDR3 DNA reads TGTGCCACCAGTGCCGGAGTCGAGTTAGAGACCCAGTACTTC. V and J are TRBV24-1 and TRBJ2-5; no clear D gene. The CDR3 consists of 14 residues. Germline values: CDR1 KGHDR, CDR2 SFDVKD. V lost 5 bases, J lost 4 bases, and 13 bases lay in between.

This chain uses TRBV11-2 with TRBJ2-1, with TRBD2 identical over 7 bases. The CDR3 spans 15 residues. The trim removed 4 bases at V and 4 bases at J, leaving 7 bases unmatched. CDR1 and CDR2 from the germline V gene are SGHAT and FQNNGV. The CDR3 DNA reads TGTGCCAGCAGCTGGCTAGCGGACGAGTACAATGAGCAGTTCTTC. Encoded protein: CASSWLADEYNEQFF.

V and J are TRBV6-5 and TRBJ2-1, with D hard to call. The CDR3 is made up of 15 amino acids. V lost 7 bases, J lost 0 bases, and 13 bases lay in between. CDR1 and CDR2 (germline): MNHEY, SVGAGI. CDR3 residues: CASMLFGSSYNEQFF. The CDR3 DNA reads as TGTGCCAGCATGCTATTTGGAAGCTCCTACAATGAGCAGTTCTTC.

The V and J genes are TRBV21-1 and TRBJ2-7. TRBV21-1 is a recognized pseudogene. The CDR3 has 12 amino acids. In DNA, the CDR3 is TGTGCCAGCAGCAAAGAGAACCACGAGCAGTACTTC. It codes for CASSKENHEQYF.